This T cell receptor (beta chain) was sequenced during a study of blood T cell repertoires in COVID-19. Across the study: Samples representing acute and convalescent COVID-19 were sourced from the United States, Italy and Spain. PBMCs, B-cell-depleted T cells, or T cells provided the cDNA or gDNA that made up the material.

The CDR3 sequence is 13 residues long. Deletions cut 3 bases from V and 4 bases from J, with 10 bases between. Germline CDR1 and CDR2: MNHEY and SVGEGT. Per the original data handling: Amplifying reference gene primers gave estimates of nucleated cell counts. The repertoire was sequenced with immunoSEQ multiplex PCR; TCRdb's copy has only in-frame clones and lacks some. That table supplies the V and J calls and clone size; D and trimming were determined from the DNA. Of tens of thousands of clones listed, roughly 90% are singletons. The table lists this clone with a count of one. The rearrangement links TRBV6-2 or TRBV6-3 to TRBJ2-7; possibly TRBD1 for D (5 bases). Sequenced: peripheral blood. This clonotype was obtained from a human donor in a cohort sampled during active COVID-19. CDR3 sequence: CASSYSQGYEQYF. Here the CDR3 DNA reads TGTGCCAGCAGTTATAGTCAGGGTTACGAGCAGTACTTC.